This TCR beta chain was captured by sequencing in a study of blood T cell repertoires in COVID-19 (dated by TCRdb to about 2020). Notes on the research overall: Samples covering the acute and convalescent phases of COVID-19 were provided by collaborators in the United States, Italy and Spain. The material from the prospective study consisted of cDNA or gDNA derived from T cells, B-cell-depleted T cells, or PBMCs. The dataset comprised deeply sampled blood TCRbeta repertoires from subjects exposed to, actively infected with, or recovered from COVID-19. The repertoires were released in a freely available public database intended as a resource for research on the immune response to SARS-CoV-2. The samples were drawn from the first 160 participants of the ongoing ImmuneRACE study and from over a thousand subjects provided by 6 global collaborators. Sample metadata almost always included a de-identified subject ID, COVID-19 status, age in years and sex. Where HLA class I and class II types were available, the types were taken from metadata supplied by the sample provider, not from assay-based typing. Summary of the overall study and its limitations: How much clinical and demographic metadata was included differed by source and by participant, and the metadata was provided uncurated.

TCRbeta CDR3 regions were amplified from genomic DNA by means of the immunoSEQ Assay, a bias-controlled multiplex PCR. Per the authors' processing: Within the assay, amplification of reference gene primers was used to estimate how many nucleated cells each sample contained. Sequence reads were collapsed and filtered to measure the absolute abundance of every unique TCRbeta CDR3 rearrangement. For each sample, productive Simpson clonality was calculated as the square root of Simpson's diversity index across productive rearrangements. Sourced from immuneACCESS, this table was stored by TCRdb with only in-frame sequences that have V and J called. A share of the clones is absent; for the studies checked, an unresolved V gene accounts for under half, and the remainder has no known explanation. The V and J calls and clone size are taken from that table; D and trimming were inferred from the DNA. For this sample the table gives 240,000 or so clones, of which nearly 90% were detected only once. Around 0.8% of the sample goes to the ten largest clones.

Each collaborating institution followed its own protocols to collect whole blood in K2EDTA tubes. For TCRbeta analysis, collaborator samples were shipped as frozen whole blood, as isolated PBMCs, or as DNA extracted from either sample type. As to this clone: No cognate antigen has been identified for it. No qualities accompany the bases; no much larger clone lies one base away. The sample carries other DNA sequences with the same CDR3.

The origin of this receptor is a woman in her twenties or thirties with acute or convalescent COVID-19. The sequenced sample was peripheral blood.

The CDR3 in this case is CASSLSGIGETQYF. The bases read TGTGCCAGCAGCTTAAGCGGGATCGGAGAGACCCAGTACTTC. The rearrangement joined TRBV9 to TRBJ2-5, with 7 central nucleotides matching TRBD2. As encoded in the germline V gene, CDR1 is SGDLS while CDR2 is YYNGEE. The CDR3 sequence holds 14 residues, the cysteine and phenylalanine included. Left in the record is the CDR3 DNA by itself, 42 bases read in frame from the first base. V is cut back by 4 bases and J by 4 bases, with 7 bases in the junction unmatched.